A single sample gave rise to the 6 T cell receptor beta chains below, sequenced in a study of CD8+ T cells in alopecia areata. As for treatment: oral pan-JAK inhibitor, 5-10 mg twice daily. cDNA reverse transcribed from extracted RNA served as the sequencing template. Repertoires were generated with immunoSEQ multiplex PCR, while TCRdb's copy carries only in-frame clones and drops some. Of some 200,000 clones listed, over 45% are singletons. Here the sequenced sample was CD4+ T cells sorted from blood, taken at week 24, from a patient treated with tofacitinib. The receptors come from a human donor with alopecia areata.

The J gene is TRBJ2-7, the V gene TRBV7-2; unclear D gene. CDR3 length: 12 amino acids. Trimming removed 1 base at V and 4 bases at J, with 5 bases between. CDR1 and CDR2 (germline): SGHTA, FQGNSA. For the CDR3, the DNA is TGTGCCAGCAGCTTAGTCGGGTACGAGCAGTACTTC. Translating it yields CASSLVGYEQYF.

This clone was recorded once. This chain joins TRBV7-2 and TRBJ2-3; D is perhaps TRBD1 or TRBD2 (6 bases each). CDR1 is SGHTA, CDR2 FQGNSA, per germline. Trimming left V 5 bases short and J 13 bases short, with 28 bases between. This CDR3 is built from 16 residues. CDR3 coding DNA: TGTGCCAGCAGCATCCCCGGGGGCAGGGGATCCTTTTTAGAGTATTTT. It codes for CASSIPGGRGSFLEYF.

The table lists this clone with a few counts. The chain uses TRBV7-2 and TRBJ2-7; weak D call: TRBD1 (6 bases). Germline V gives CDR1 SGHTA, CDR2 FQGNSA. The V and J ends lost 10 bases and 6 bases respectively, with 7 bases between them. The CDR3 spans 9 residues. Here the CDR3 reads CANRAEQYF. CDR3 in DNA: TGTGCCAACAGGGCCGAGCAGTACTTC.

This clone was found a few times. The chain recombines TRBV5-6 with TRBJ2-1; tentatively, D is TRBD1 or TRBD2 (7 bases each). Trimming left V 4 bases short and J 9 bases short, with 17 bases between. The CDR3 totals 14 residues. Germline V gene lookup returns CDR1 SGHDT and CDR2 YYEEEE. CDR3 amino acids: CASSPYRGGTEQFF. CDR3 in DNA: TGTGCCAGCAGCCCATACAGGGGAGGGACTGAGCAGTTCTTC.

In its sample, this clone was seen many times. CDR3 sequence reads: CASSWGLYYNEQFF. The CDR3 DNA follows: TGTGCCAGCAGCTGGGGACTTTACTACAATGAGCAGTTCTTC. The V gene is TRBV7-9, the J gene TRBJ2-1, with D possibly matching TRBD2 (6 bases). Germline loops: CDR1 SEHNR, CDR2 FQNEAQ (reference sequence). This CDR3 is built from 14 residues. V was trimmed by 4 bases and J by 3 bases, leaving 10 bases between them.

The rearrangement links TRBV5-1 to TRBJ2-3, with 8 bases matching TRBD2. Looked up from germline, CDR1 is SGHRS and CDR2 is YFSETQ. The V gene end was trimmed by 4 bases and the J gene end by 3 bases; junction bases not matched to a gene: 7. The CDR3 loop spans 15 amino acids. The CDR3: CASSLGGARTDTQYF. The CDR3 nucleotides are TGCGCCAGCAGCCTCGGGGGGGCGAGGACAGATACGCAGTATTTT.